This entry describes one TCR beta chain. The target antigen is unknown. Germline CDR1 and CDR2: MDHEN and SYDVKM. V was shortened by 5 bases and J by 3 bases, with 22 bases between the two germline ends. CDR3 size: 18 residues. The record originates from a study of shared clonotypes between healthy human individuals. Looking at the study overall: The study enrolled a couple of women and three men aged 18 to 49.

Study-level points and caveats: The genetic and exposure-history diversity represented was limited by few donors.

In the naive CD8 group, cells lacked CD45RO and were positively selected for CCR7, so terminally differentiated effector memory CD45RA+ cells were left out. As originally analysed: Filtering was not the same, since immunoSEQ gave junction-only sequences without quality scores. Produced via immunoSEQ multiplex PCR; TCRdb's table is partial and in-frame only. D and trimming were read from the DNA, whereas the V and J calls and clone size are those reported in that table. The repertoire holds around 2,000,000 clones, with about 95% as singletons. This clonotype originated in a man aged 18 to 29 in good health. This chain uses TRBV28 with TRBJ2-2, with a tentative D call TRBD1 (7 bases). Sequencing used naive CD8+ T cells sorted from blood. As DNA, the CDR3 is TGTGCCAGCAGTGGTACAGGGGTGAAGGAGGGGGACACCGGGGAGCTGTTTTTT. Amino acids: CASSGTGVKEGDTGELFF.